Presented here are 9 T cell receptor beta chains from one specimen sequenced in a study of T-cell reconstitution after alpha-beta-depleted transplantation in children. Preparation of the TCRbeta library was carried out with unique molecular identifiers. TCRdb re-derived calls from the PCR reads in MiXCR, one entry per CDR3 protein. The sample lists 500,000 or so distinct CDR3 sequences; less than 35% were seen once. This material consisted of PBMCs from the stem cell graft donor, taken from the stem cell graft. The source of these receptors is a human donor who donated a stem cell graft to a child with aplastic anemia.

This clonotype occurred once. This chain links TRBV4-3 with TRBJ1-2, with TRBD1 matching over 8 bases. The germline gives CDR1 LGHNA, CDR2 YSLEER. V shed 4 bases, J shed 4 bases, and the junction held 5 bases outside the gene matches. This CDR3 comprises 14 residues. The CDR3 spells CASSPRTGSYGYTF. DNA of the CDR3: TGCGCCAGCAGCCCCAGGACAGGGTCCTATGGCTACACCTTC.

The chain's CDR3 is CASTKGVAAYYEQYF. The DNA of the CDR3 is TGTGCCAGCACCAAAGGGGTAGCGGCCTACTACGAGCAGTACTTC. The chain recombines TRBV6-2 or TRBV6-3 with TRBJ2-7, with a possible D match to TRBD2 (6 bases). The CDR3 runs to 15 residues. In germline, CDR1 is MNHEY, CDR2 SVGEGT. The V end was cut by 7 bases, the J end by 3 bases, with 19 bases between.

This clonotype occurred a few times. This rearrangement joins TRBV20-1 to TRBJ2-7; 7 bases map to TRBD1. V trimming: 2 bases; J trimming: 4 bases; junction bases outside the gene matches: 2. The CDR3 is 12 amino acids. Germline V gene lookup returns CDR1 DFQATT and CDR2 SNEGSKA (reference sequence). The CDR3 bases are TGCAGTGCTAGAAGGGACAGTTACGAGCAGTACGTC. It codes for CSARRDSYEQYV.

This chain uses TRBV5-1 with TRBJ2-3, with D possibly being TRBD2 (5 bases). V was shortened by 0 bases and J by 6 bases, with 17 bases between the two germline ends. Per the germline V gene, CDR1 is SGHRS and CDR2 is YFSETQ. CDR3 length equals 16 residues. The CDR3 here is CASSLGELHHGDTQYF. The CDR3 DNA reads TGCGCCAGCAGCTTGGGGGAGCTCCACCACGGGGATACGCAGTATTTT.

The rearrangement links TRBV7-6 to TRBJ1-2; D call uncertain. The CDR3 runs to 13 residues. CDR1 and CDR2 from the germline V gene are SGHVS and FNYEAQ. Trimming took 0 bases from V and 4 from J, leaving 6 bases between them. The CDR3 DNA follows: TGTGCCAGCAGCTTAGCAGATACCTATGGCTACACCTTC. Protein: CASSLADTYGYTF.

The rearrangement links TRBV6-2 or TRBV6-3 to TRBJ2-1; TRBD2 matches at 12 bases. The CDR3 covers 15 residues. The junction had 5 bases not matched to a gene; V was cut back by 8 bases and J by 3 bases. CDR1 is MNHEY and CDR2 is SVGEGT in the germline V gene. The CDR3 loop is CASVGTSGHYNEQFF. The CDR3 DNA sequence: TGTGCCAGCGTTGGGACTAGCGGGCACTACAATGAGCAGTTCTTC.

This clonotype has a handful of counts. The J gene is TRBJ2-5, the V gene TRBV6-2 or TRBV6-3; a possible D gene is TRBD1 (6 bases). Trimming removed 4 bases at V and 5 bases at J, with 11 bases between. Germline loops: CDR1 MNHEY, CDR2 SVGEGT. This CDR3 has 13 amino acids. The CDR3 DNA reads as TGTGCCAGCAGTTCAACAGGGTTGGAGACCCAGTACTTC. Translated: CASSSTGLETQYF.

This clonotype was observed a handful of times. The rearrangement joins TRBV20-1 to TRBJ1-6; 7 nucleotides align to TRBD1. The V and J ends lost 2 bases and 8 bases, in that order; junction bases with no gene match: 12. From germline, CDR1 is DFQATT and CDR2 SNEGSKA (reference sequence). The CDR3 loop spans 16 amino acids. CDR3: CSARPTRGRGDSPLHF. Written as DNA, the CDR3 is TGCAGTGCTAGACCAACCCGGGGCAGGGGGGATTCACCCCTCCACTTT.

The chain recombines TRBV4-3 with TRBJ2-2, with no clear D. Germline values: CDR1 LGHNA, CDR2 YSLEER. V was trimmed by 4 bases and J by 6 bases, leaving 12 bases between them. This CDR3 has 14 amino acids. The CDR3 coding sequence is TGCGCCAGCAGCCGTGCAGCCCCCCCCGGGGAGCTGTTTTTT. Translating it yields CASSRAAPPGELFF.